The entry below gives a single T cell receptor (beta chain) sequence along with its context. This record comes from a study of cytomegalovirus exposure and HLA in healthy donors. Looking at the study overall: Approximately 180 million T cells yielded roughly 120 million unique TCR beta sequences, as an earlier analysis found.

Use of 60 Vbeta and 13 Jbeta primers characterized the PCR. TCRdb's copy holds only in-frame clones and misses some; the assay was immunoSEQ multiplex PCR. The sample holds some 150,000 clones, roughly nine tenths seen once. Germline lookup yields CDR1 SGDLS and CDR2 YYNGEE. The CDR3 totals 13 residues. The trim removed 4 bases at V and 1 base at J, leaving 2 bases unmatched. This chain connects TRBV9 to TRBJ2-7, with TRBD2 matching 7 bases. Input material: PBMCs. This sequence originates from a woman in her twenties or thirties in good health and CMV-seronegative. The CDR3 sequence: CASSPGGSYEQYF. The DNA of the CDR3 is TGTGCCAGCAGCCCCGGGGGGTCCTACGAGCAGTACTTC.